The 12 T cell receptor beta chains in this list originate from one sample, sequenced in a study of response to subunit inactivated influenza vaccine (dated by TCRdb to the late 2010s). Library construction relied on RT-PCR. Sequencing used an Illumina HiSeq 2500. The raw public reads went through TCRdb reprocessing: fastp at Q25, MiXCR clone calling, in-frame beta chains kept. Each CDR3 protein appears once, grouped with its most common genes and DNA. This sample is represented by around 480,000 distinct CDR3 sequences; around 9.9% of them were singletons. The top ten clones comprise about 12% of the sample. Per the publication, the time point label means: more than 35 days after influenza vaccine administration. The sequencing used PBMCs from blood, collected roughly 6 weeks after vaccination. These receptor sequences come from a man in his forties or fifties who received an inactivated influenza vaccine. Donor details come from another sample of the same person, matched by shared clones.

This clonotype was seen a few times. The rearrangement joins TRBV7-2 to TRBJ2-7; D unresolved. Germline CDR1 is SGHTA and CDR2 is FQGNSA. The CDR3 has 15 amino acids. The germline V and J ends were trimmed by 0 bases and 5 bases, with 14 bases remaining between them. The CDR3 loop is CASSLASAGLNEQYF. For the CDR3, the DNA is TGTGCCAGCAGCTTAGCGTCGGCAGGTTTAAACGAGCAGTACTTC.

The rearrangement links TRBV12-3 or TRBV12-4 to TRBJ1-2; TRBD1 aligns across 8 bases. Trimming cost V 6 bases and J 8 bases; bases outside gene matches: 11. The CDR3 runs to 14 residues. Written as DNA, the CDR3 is TGTGCCAGCAGACAGACAGGGGCGGGTGACGGCTACACCTTC. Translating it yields CASRQTGAGDGYTF.

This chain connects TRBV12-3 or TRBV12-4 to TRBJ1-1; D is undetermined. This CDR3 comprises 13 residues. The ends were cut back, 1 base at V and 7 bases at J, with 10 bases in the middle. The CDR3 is CASSLGPGIEAFF. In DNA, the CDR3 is TGTGCCAGCAGTTTAGGACCTGGGATTGAAGCTTTCTTT.

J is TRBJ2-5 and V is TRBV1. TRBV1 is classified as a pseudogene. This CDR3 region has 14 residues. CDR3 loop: CTSSEDQAQETQYF. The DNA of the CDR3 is TGCACCAGCAGCGAAGACCAGGCTCAAGAGACCCAGTACTTC.

The CDR3: CASSGTGLFEQYF. The CDR3 nucleotides are TGTGCCAGCAGTGGGACAGGGCTCTTCGAGCAGTACTTC. V gene TRBV2 combines with J gene TRBJ2-7; 8 nucleotides line up with TRBD1. The CDR3 has 13 residues. Germline V gene sequence: CDR1 SNHLY, CDR2 FYNNEI. V shed 4 bases, J shed 6 bases, and the junction held 5 bases outside the gene matches.

As DNA, the CDR3 is TGCAGTGCTAGAGATAAGCGGGTGACCGGGGAGCTGTTTTTT. Its protein is CSARDKRVTGELFF. This rearrangement joins TRBV20-1 to TRBJ2-2, with a possible D match to TRBD2 (6 bases). Germline CDR1 is DFQATT and CDR2 is SNEGSKA (reference sequence). Deletions cut 0 bases from V and 5 bases from J, with 10 bases between. The CDR3 totals 14 residues.

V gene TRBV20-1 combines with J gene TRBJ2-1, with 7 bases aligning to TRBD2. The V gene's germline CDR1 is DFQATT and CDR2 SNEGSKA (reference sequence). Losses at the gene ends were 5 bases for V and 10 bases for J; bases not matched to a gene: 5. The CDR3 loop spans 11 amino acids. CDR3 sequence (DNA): TGCAGTGCTCCGTCGCGGGGGGAGCAGTTCTTC. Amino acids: CSAPSRGEQFF.

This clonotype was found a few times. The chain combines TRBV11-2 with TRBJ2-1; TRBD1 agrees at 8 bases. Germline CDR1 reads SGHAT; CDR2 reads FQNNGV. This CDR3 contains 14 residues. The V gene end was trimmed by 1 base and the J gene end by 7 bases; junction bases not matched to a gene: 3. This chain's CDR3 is CASSLVDRVNEQFF. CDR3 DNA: TGTGCCAGCAGCTTAGTGGACAGGGTAAATGAGCAGTTCTTC.

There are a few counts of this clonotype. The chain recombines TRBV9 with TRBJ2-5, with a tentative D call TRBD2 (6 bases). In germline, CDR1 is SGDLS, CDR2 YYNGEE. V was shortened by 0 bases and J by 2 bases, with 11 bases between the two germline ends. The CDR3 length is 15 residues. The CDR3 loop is CASSVAGTQQETQYF. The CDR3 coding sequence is TGTGCCAGCAGCGTAGCGGGGACTCAACAAGAGACCCAGTACTTC.

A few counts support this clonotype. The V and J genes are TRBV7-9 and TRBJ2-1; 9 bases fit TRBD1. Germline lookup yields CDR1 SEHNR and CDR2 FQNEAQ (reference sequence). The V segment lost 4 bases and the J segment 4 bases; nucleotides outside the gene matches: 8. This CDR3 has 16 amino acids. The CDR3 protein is CASSSGQGIRYNEQFF. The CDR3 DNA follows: TGTGCCAGCAGCTCTGGACAGGGGATACGGTACAATGAGCAGTTCTTC.

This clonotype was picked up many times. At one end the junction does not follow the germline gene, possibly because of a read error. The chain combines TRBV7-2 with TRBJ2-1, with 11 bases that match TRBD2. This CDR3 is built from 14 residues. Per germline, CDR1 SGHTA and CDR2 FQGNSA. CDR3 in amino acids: CASSIAGGPGEQFF. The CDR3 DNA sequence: TGTGCCAGCAGCATAGCGGGGGGGCCGGGTGAGCAGTTCTTC.

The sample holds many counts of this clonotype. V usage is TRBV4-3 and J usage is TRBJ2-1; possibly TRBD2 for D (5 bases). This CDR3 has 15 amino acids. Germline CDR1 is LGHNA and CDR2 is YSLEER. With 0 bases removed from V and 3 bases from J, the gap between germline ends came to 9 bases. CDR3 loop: CASSQDYAGYNEQFF. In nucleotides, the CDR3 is TGCGCCAGCAGCCAAGATTATGCGGGCTACAATGAGCAGTTCTTC.